The 16 T cell receptor beta chains presented below share a single source sample, sequenced in a study of shared clonotypes between healthy human individuals. Only in-frame clones appear in the TCRdb table, and some are missing; sequencing was by immunoSEQ multiplex PCR. The sample shows about 510,000 clones, 90% to 96% of them seen only once. Sequencing was performed on naive CD4+ T cells sorted from blood. The subset here: CD45RA+ positively selected. These receptors came from a woman under 40 in good health.

The chain is built from TRBV2 and TRBJ1-1, with D perhaps matching TRBD1 (5 bases). Germline CDR1 reads SNHLY; CDR2 reads FYNNEI. The CDR3 is made up of 13 amino acids. V was pared by 2 bases and J by 10 bases, with 14 bases between. The CDR3 reads CASSENQGLVAFF. The CDR3 DNA is TGTGCCAGCAGTGAAAATCAGGGTCTAGTAGCTTTCTTT.

CDR3 in DNA: TGTGCCAGCAGGGCCCCGGGACTAAACCCAAACATTCAGTACTTC. Its translation is CASRAPGLNPNIQYF. The gene calls are TRBV6-6 and TRBJ2-4, with 7 bases identical to TRBD2. V lost 6 bases to trimming and J lost 6 bases; unmatched junction nucleotides: 11. The CDR3 extends over 15 amino acids. From germline, CDR1 is MNHNY and CDR2 SVGAGI (reference sequence).

The chain uses TRBV19 and TRBJ2-1; perhaps TRBD1 as D (6 bases). V was clipped by 4 bases and J by 3 bases, with 19 bases between them. The CDR3 spans 17 residues. In germline, CDR1 is LNHDA, CDR2 SQIVND (reference sequence). The CDR3 region is CASSTYQGYLFYNEQFF. For the CDR3, the DNA is TGTGCCAGTAGTACATATCAGGGGTACCTCTTCTACAATGAGCAGTTCTTC.

This rearrangement joins TRBV7-6 to TRBJ2-2; a possible D gene is TRBD2 (6 bases). CDR3 length: 15 amino acids. Trimming left V 5 bases short and J 7 bases short, with 17 bases between. CDR1 and CDR2 (germline): SGHVS, FNYEAQ. The CDR3 loop is CASSPRDGRGGELFF. DNA of the CDR3: TGTGCCAGCAGCCCACGGGACGGGAGAGGCGGGGAGCTGTTTTTT.

The V call is TRBV4-1, the J call TRBJ1-4; D unclear. Germline loops: CDR1 MGHRA, CDR2 YSYEKL. The CDR3 runs 15 residues. V dropped 0 bases and J dropped 4 bases, with 9 bases sitting between them. CDR3 amino acids: CASSQDRGFNEKLFF. The CDR3, as DNA: TGCGCCAGCAGCCAAGATCGCGGGTTTAATGAAAAACTGTTTTTT.

V and J are TRBV15 and TRBJ1-2, with D unresolved. The V gene's germline CDR1 is LNHNV and CDR2 YYDKDF (reference sequence). This CDR3 has 13 residues. Trimming stripped 3 bases from V and 8 bases from J, with 13 bases between. The CDR3 nucleotides are TGTGCCACCAGCAGTGATGGGATTTGGGGCTACACCTTC. Encoded protein: CATSSDGIWGYTF.

Comment on this clone: Distinct nucleotide sequences in the sample also encode this CDR3. This rearrangement joins TRBV18 to TRBJ2-3; a weak D match, TRBD1 (5 bases). Germline V gives CDR1 KGHSH, CDR2 LQKENI. V lost 1 base and J lost 0, with 5 bases in between. CDR3 size: 14 residues. The CDR3 here is CASSPRQSTDTQYF. CDR3 sequence (DNA): TGTGCCAGCTCACCACGACAGAGCACAGATACGCAGTATTTT. The full variable domain, in which reference TRBV18 and TRBJ2-3 provide the parts outside the CDR3, is NAGVMQNPRHLVRRRGQEARLRCSPMKGHSHVYWYRQLPEEGLKFMVYLQKENIIDESGMPKERFSAEFPKEGPSILRIQQVVRGDSAAYFCASSPRQSTDTQYFGPGTRLTVL.

On this clone: Other DNA sequences within the sample encode an identical CDR3. V and J are TRBV6-5 and TRBJ2-1; 11 bases agree with TRBD2. CDR1 and CDR2 (germline): MNHEY, SVGAGI. This CDR3 comprises 15 residues. With 6 bases clipped from V and 5 bases from J, the junction kept 6 bases outside the gene matches. The CDR3 coding sequence is TGTGCCAGCAGGTCCCTAGCGGGAGGCCACAATGAGCAGTTCTTC. This translates into CASRSLAGGHNEQFF.

This clone was seen only once. This chain joins TRBV19 and TRBJ2-1; TRBD1 might be the D (6 bases). The germline gives CDR1 LNHDA, CDR2 SQIVND (reference sequence). V was trimmed by 6 bases and J by 6 bases, leaving 15 bases between them. The CDR3 consists of 14 residues. The CDR3 here is CASRDSSNFNEQFF. The DNA of the CDR3 is TGTGCCAGTAGGGACAGCAGTAACTTCAATGAGCAGTTCTTC.

This clone was seen a single time. This chain uses TRBV11-2 with TRBJ2-3, with 7 positions matching TRBD2. This CDR3 has 16 amino acids. CDR1 is SGHAT, CDR2 FQNNGV, per germline. With V trimmed by 2 bases and J by 0 bases, 5 bases remained unmatched. The DNA of the CDR3 is TGTGCCAGCAGCTTACCCCCACTAGCGAGCACAGATACGCAGTATTTT. Protein: CASSLPPLASTDTQYF.

The chain joins TRBV27 to TRBJ1-1; no clear D. The CDR3 is 14 residues long. The germline gives CDR1 MNHEY, CDR2 SMNVEV (reference sequence). Trimming left V 0 bases short and J 1 base short, with 6 bases between. CDR3 bases: TGTGCCAGCAGTTTATCGCGGTCGAACACTGAAGCTTTCTTT. This sequence encodes CASSLSRSNTEAFF.

This clone was recorded once. The chain couples TRBV28 to TRBJ1-4; TRBD1 matches at 8 bases. Germline loops: CDR1 MDHEN, CDR2 SYDVKM. The CDR3 covers 15 residues. The V gene end was trimmed by 5 bases and the J gene end by 5 bases; junction bases not matched to a gene: 7. CDR3 residues: CASSPPDRANEKLFF. Here the CDR3 DNA reads TGTGCCAGCAGTCCCCCGGACAGGGCGAATGAAAAACTGTTTTTT.

The chain couples TRBV7-8 to TRBJ2-1; D is ambiguous. V lost 5 bases, J lost 2 bases, and 13 bases lay in between. Germline V CDR1 and CDR2: SGHVS, FQNEAQ. The CDR3 sequence is 15 residues long. CDR3 sequence: CASSPLYLTYNEQFF. CDR3 coding DNA: TGTGCCAGCAGCCCTTTGTACCTAACCTACAATGAGCAGTTCTTC. The full variable domain, in which reference TRBV7-8 and TRBJ2-1 provide the parts outside the CDR3, is GAGVSQSPRYKVAKRGQDVALRCDPISGHVSLFWYQQALGQGPEFLTYFQNEAQLDKSGLPSDRFFAERPEGSVSTLKIQRTQQEDSAVYLCASSPLYLTYNEQFFGPGTRLTVL.

The rearrangement joins TRBV2 to TRBJ2-3; TRBD1 matches 8 bases. The CDR3 sequence is 15 residues long. J gave up 2 bases and V 6 bases, and 7 bases lay outside the gene matches. Germline V lookup: CDR1 SNHLY, CDR2 FYNNEI. The CDR3 is CASSPLQGATDTQYF. Written as DNA, the CDR3 is TGTGCCAGCAGCCCTCTTCAGGGGGCCACAGATACGCAGTATTTT.

This rearrangement joins TRBV25-1 to TRBJ2-3; D might be TRBD2 (6 bases). The CDR3 runs 17 residues. Germline assignment: CDR1 MGHDK and CDR2 SYGVNS. The V end lost 4 bases, the J end lost 3 bases, and 20 bases lay between the germline ends. CDR3 region: CASSVLSGTPETDTQYF. For the CDR3, the DNA is TGTGCCAGCAGTGTTCTTAGCGGAACCCCTGAGACAGATACGCAGTATTTT.

This clone was seen a single time. The chain employs TRBV5-1 and TRBJ1-5; no firm D call. The CDR3 is 15 residues long. Germline CDR1 reads SGHRS; CDR2 reads YFSETQ. The germline V and J ends were trimmed by 1 base and 4 bases, with 12 bases remaining between them. CDR3 coding DNA: TGCGCCAGCAGCTTGTTAGGACGGCCGAATCAGCCCCAGCATTTT. Amino acids: CASSLLGRPNQPQHF.